This T cell receptor beta chain was captured by sequencing in a study of blood T cell repertoires in COVID-19. Study as a whole: The United States, Italy and Spain supplied acute and convalescent COVID-19 samples. PBMCs, B-cell-depleted T cells, or T cells provided the cDNA or gDNA that made up the material.

This CDR3 is built from 14 residues. The authors' processing: Estimated nucleated cell counts came from reference gene primer amplification. Sequenced by immunoSEQ multiplex PCR; TCRdb stores in-frame clones only, minus some. V and J calls and clone size are as listed in that table; D and trimming were resolved from the DNA. This table has around 82,000 clones, 90% appearing once. The receptor comes from a human donor in a cohort sampled during active COVID-19. The chain has TRBV21-1 and TRBJ1-2; the D call of TRBD1 is as the table states it, not checked on the DNA. TRBV21-1 is classified as a pseudogene. Sample: peripheral blood. This CDR3 is CASSKGQGVCGYTF. The CDR3 DNA sequence: TGTGCCAGCAGTAAGGGACAGGGGGTCTGTGGCTACACCTTC.